A single sample is the source of the 27 T cell receptor beta chains below, sequenced in a study of T-cell reconstitution after alpha-beta-depleted transplantation in children. Library preparation (for TCRbeta) was performed with unique molecular identifiers. TCRdb recomputed calls from the PCR reads with MiXCR, one row per CDR3 protein. The data contain about 280,000 distinct CDR3 sequences, 11% of them singletons. Sequenced here: peripheral blood, sampled 180 days after TCRalphabeta/CD19-depleted stem cell transplant. These receptors were taken from a male patient under 10 years old who had a stem cell transplant for chronic granulomatous disease, so the T cells may come from the graft donor.

This clonotype has a count of ten or more. This chain links TRBV15 with TRBJ1-4, with D unresolved. CDR3 length: 13 amino acids. Trimming cost V 0 bases and J 8 bases, with 7 bases left between them. Germline V gene lookup returns CDR1 LNHNV and CDR2 YYDKDF (reference sequence). The CDR3 protein is CATSRDIGEKLFF. Here the CDR3 DNA reads TGTGCCACCAGCAGAGATATAGGAGAAAAACTGTTTTTT.

This clonotype was observed at least ten times. The chain carries TRBV7-2 and TRBJ2-7, with 10 bases that match TRBD2. The CDR3 spans 15 residues. V lost 1 base to trimming and J lost 6 bases; unmatched junction nucleotides: 6. Germline V gene lookup returns CDR1 SGHTA and CDR2 FQGNSA. CDR3 DNA: TGTGCCAGCAGCTTAGATCTAGCGGGAGTAGGCGAGCAGTACTTC. Protein sequence: CASSLDLAGVGEQYF.

This clonotype occurred many times. V is TRBV28 and J is TRBJ2-5, with D perhaps TRBD1 (6 bases). This CDR3 has 16 residues. The germline CDR1 and CDR2 sequences are MDHEN and SYDVKM. V lost 2 bases to trimming and J lost 3 bases, with 16 bases between them. The CDR3 loop is CASSLERQGPKETQYF. CDR3 bases: TGTGCCAGCAGTTTAGAGAGGCAGGGGCCTAAAGAGACCCAGTACTTC.

At least ten counts were recorded for this clonotype. The chain links TRBV5-1 to TRBJ2-1; 10 bases map to TRBD2. V gave up 3 bases and J gave up 0 bases; unmatched junction bases: 6. Germline V gene data show CDR1 as SGHRS and CDR2 as YFSETQ. This CDR3 comprises 17 residues. The CDR3 loop is CASSSRGLADSYNEQFF. CDR3 bases: TGCGCCAGCAGCTCCCGAGGACTAGCGGACTCCTACAATGAGCAGTTCTTC.

This sequence joins TRBV5-5 and TRBJ2-1; 10 nucleotides agree with TRBD2. Germline assignment: CDR1 SGHKS and CDR2 YYEKEE (reference sequence). This CDR3 comprises 16 residues. J lost 7 bases, V lost 0 bases, and 7 bases had no gene match. This chain's CDR3 is CASSLAASGSSNEQFF. For the CDR3, the DNA is TGTGCCAGCAGCTTGGCCGCTAGCGGGAGTTCTAATGAGCAGTTCTTC. Full variable domain (remainder filled in from reference TRBV5-5 and TRBJ2-1): DAGVTQSPTHLIKTRGQQVTLRCSPISGHKSVSWYQQVLGQGPQFIFQYYEKEERGRGNFPDRFSARQFPNYSSELNVNALLLGDSALYLCASSLAASGSSNEQFFGPGTRLTVL.

This clonotype was detected ten times or more. The V and J genes are TRBV5-1 and TRBJ1-1; D is uncertain. Looked up from germline, CDR1 is SGHRS and CDR2 is YFSETQ. The V gene lost 0 bases and the J gene lost 3 bases, with 6 bases spanning the gap. This CDR3 comprises 13 residues. CDR3 in amino acids: CASSLDVYTEAFF. DNA of the CDR3: TGCGCCAGCAGCTTGGATGTGTACACTGAAGCTTTCTTT.

In its sample, this clonotype was seen many times. The chain links TRBV12-3 or TRBV12-4 to TRBJ2-7; tentatively, D is TRBD2 (5 bases). The V end was cut by 3 bases, the J end by 3 bases, with 21 bases between. The CDR3 is 17 amino acids. CDR3 sequence reads: CASSFRGLPTLIYEQYF. The CDR3 DNA reads TGTGCCAGCAGTTTTCGAGGGCTCCCTACGTTAATCTACGAGCAGTACTTC.

This clonotype was seen only a few times. The chain links TRBV30 to TRBJ2-2; 11 bases fit TRBD2. V lost 4 bases to trimming and J lost 5 bases; unmatched junction nucleotides: 9. The CDR3 spans 16 residues. Germline values: CDR1 GTSNPN, CDR2 SVGIG (reference sequence). CDR3 bases: TGTGCCTGGAAAACTAGCGGGAGACGTACGACCGGGGAGCTGTTTTTT. Translation: CAWKTSGRRTTGELFF. Full variable domain (remainder filled in from reference TRBV30 and TRBJ2-2): SQTIHQWPATLVQPVGSPLSLECTVEGTSNPNLYWYRQAAGRGLQLLFYSVGIGQISSEVPQNLSASRPQDRQFILSSKKLLLSDSGFYLCAWKTSGRRTTGELFFGEGSRLTVL.

This clonotype was seen at least ten times. This rearrangement joins TRBV12-3 or TRBV12-4 to TRBJ2-1; no definite D call. The CDR3 runs 14 residues. V was clipped by 3 bases and J by 8 bases, with 14 bases between them. This chain's CDR3 is CASSLGPVLDEQFF. CDR3 coding DNA: TGTGCCAGCAGTTTGGGCCCCGTTCTAGATGAGCAGTTCTTC.

As concerns this clonotype: A much larger clonotype is one base distant, so this may be a read error. The chain joins TRBV5-1 to TRBJ2-2; D is undetermined. Germline V lookup: CDR1 SGHRS, CDR2 YFSETQ. The CDR3 is 13 residues long. CDR3 nucleotide sequence: TGCGTCAGCAGCTTGGTTTTCACCGGGGAGCTGTTTTTT. It encodes CVSSLVFTGELFF.

This clonotype has ten or more counts. The rearrangement joins TRBV20-1 to TRBJ2-3; no clear D gene. The CDR3 consists of 16 residues. Trimming took off 5 bases at V and 0 bases at J, with 18 bases between the two ends. Germline CDR1 reads DFQATT; CDR2 reads SNEGSKA (reference sequence). The CDR3 DNA reads TGCAGTGCTGGTGGGGTGGCAGGACCTAGCACAGATACGCAGTATTTT. This sequence encodes CSAGGVAGPSTDTQYF.

This clonotype was found many times. This rearrangement joins TRBV11-2 to TRBJ2-1; D is unclear. Germline CDR1 is SGHAT and CDR2 is FQNNGV. The germline V and J ends were trimmed by 2 bases and 9 bases, with 5 bases remaining between them. The CDR3 spans 11 residues. The CDR3 region has the DNA TGTGCCAGCAGCTTACTACGTGAGCAGTTCTTC. Protein sequence: CASSLLREQFF.

This clonotype was found many times. The genes are TRBV29-1 and TRBJ2-1; 9 bases line up with TRBD1. The CDR3 loop spans 13 amino acids. CDR1 is SQVTM and CDR2 is ANQGSEA in the germline V gene. The V gene end was trimmed by 6 bases and the J gene end by 2 bases; junction bases not matched to a gene: 2. Here the CDR3 reads CSVDRGTYNEQFF. CDR3 sequence (DNA): TGCAGCGTAGACAGGGGGACCTACAATGAGCAGTTCTTC.

This clonotype came up many times. The rearrangement uses TRBV7-9 and TRBJ1-3; D remains ambiguous. The CDR3 is 11 amino acids. The ends were cut back, 6 bases at V and 8 bases at J, with 8 bases in the middle. Germline CDR1 SEHNR, CDR2 FQNEAQ (reference sequence). CDR3 protein: CASRWGYTIYF. The CDR3 DNA reads TGTGCCAGCAGATGGGGATACACCATATATTTT.

In this sample, this clonotype turned up many times. The gene calls are TRBV7-9 and TRBJ1-3; 9 nucleotides agree with TRBD1. V lost 6 bases, J lost 0 bases, and 15 bases stayed unmatched. The CDR3 length is 19 residues. Germline-derived CDR1 and CDR2 are SEHNR and FQNEAQ (reference sequence). CDR3 sequence (DNA): TGTGCCAGCAGTCCCCCAGCCCCCGGGACAGGGACCTCTGGAAACACCATATATTTT. Translation: CASSPPAPGTGTSGNTIYF.

In its sample, this clonotype was seen a few times. The rearrangement joins TRBV12-3 or TRBV12-4 to TRBJ1-2, with TRBD1 matching over 7 bases. The CDR3 consists of 14 residues. The junction had 7 bases not matched to a gene; V was cut back by 6 bases and J by 3 bases. DNA of the CDR3: TGTGCCAGCAGCTCTCCGGGACAGTACTATGGCTACACCTTC. Its translation: CASSSPGQYYGYTF.

Of note for this clonotype: With a much larger clone just one base away, this may be a read error. This chain joins TRBV4-1 and TRBJ2-6; 7 bases align to TRBD1. Germline V CDR1 and CDR2: MGHRA, YSYEKL. The CDR3 is 15 amino acids. The CDR3 coding sequence is TGCGCCAGCAGCCGGGACAGAGCTGGGGCCAACGTCCTGGCTTTC. Its translation is CASSRDRAGANVLAF.

This clonotype was detected ten times or more. This chain joins TRBV18 and TRBJ2-7, with 8 bases that match TRBD2. Germline V gene data show CDR1 as KGHSH and CDR2 as LQKENI. J lost 4 bases, V lost 4 bases, and 15 bases had no gene match. This CDR3 contains 17 residues. The CDR3 region is CASSQLIGRGGIYEQYF. The CDR3 DNA reads as TGTGCCAGCTCACAACTGATAGGGCGCGGGGGGATTTACGAGCAGTACTTC. Combining the CDR3 with reference TRBV18 and TRBJ2-7 gives the whole variable domain NAGVMQNPRHLVRRRGQEARLRCSPMKGHSHVYWYRQLPEEGLKFMVYLQKENIIDESGMPKERFSAEFPKEGPSILRIQQVVRGDSAAYFCASSQLIGRGGIYEQYFGPGTRLTVT.

The table lists this clonotype with many counts. The rearrangement uses TRBV12-3 or TRBV12-4 and TRBJ2-2; D is undetermined. The V and J ends lost 2 bases and 6 bases respectively, with 7 bases between them. The CDR3 is 13 residues long. The DNA for the CDR3 is TGTGCCAGCAGTTTATGGGTCGCCGGGGAGCTGTTTTTT. Protein: CASSLWVAGELFF.

This clonotype was recorded many times. This chain links TRBV7-2 with TRBJ2-3, with 8 bases that match TRBD2. CDR1 and CDR2 from the germline V gene are SGHTA and FQGNSA. The CDR3 covers 16 residues. J lost 2 bases, V lost 2 bases, and 6 bases had no gene match. For the CDR3, the DNA is TGTGCCAGCAGCTTAAGACTAGCGCGGGACACAGATACGCAGTATTTT. Translated, it gives CASSLRLARDTDTQYF.

This clonotype was observed at least ten times. The chain is built from TRBV2 and TRBJ1-5; D might be TRBD1 (5 bases). Germline V gives CDR1 SNHLY, CDR2 FYNNEI. The germline V and J ends were trimmed by 7 bases and 1 base, with 11 bases remaining between them. The CDR3 totals 14 residues. The CDR3 sequence is CASKPGLSNQPQHF. The CDR3 coding sequence is TGTGCCAGCAAACCAGGGTTGAGCAATCAGCCCCAGCATTTT.

The rearrangement uses TRBV5-6 and TRBJ1-2; D may be TRBD1 (6 bases). The CDR3 loop spans 16 amino acids. Germline CDR1 reads SGHDT; CDR2 reads YYEEEE. The V end lost 5 bases, the J end lost 2 bases, and 19 bases lay between the germline ends. This chain's CDR3 is CASRPEGGSKNYGYTF. Here the CDR3 DNA reads TGTGCCAGCAGGCCTGAAGGGGGTTCGAAGAACTATGGCTACACCTTC.

This clonotype showed up just a few times. The V gene is TRBV20-1, the J gene TRBJ1-3; the D is unclear. The V end lost 5 bases, the J end lost 0 bases, and 20 bases lay between the germline ends. The CDR3 runs 17 residues. Germline lookup yields CDR1 DFQATT and CDR2 SNEGSKA (reference sequence). CDR3 in amino acids: CSAGDRMGRSSGNTIYF. The CDR3 DNA sequence: TGCAGTGCTGGGGATCGAATGGGCCGAAGCTCTGGAAACACCATATATTTT.

Comments on this clonotype: One base away lies a much larger clone, so this may be a sequencing read error. The CDR3 here is CTISSGGINYEQYF. CDR3 in DNA: TGTACCATCAGTTCCGGGGGCATCAACTACGAGCAGTACTTC. The rearrangement uses TRBV10-3 and TRBJ2-7; D is possibly TRBD1 or TRBD2 (6 bases each). The germline V gene has CDR1 ENHRY and CDR2 SYGVKD. The CDR3 consists of 14 residues.

CDR3 sequence reads: CASSTGTGRRGQYF. The CDR3 DNA follows: TGTGCCAGCAGTACCGGGACGGGAAGACGCGGGCAGTACTTC. This sequence joins TRBV6-1 and TRBJ2-7, with D perhaps TRBD1 or TRBD2 (5 bases each). CDR1 MNHNS and CDR2 SASEGT come from the germline V gene. The CDR3 sequence is 14 residues long. Trimming cost V 5 bases and J 9 bases, with 20 bases left between them.

This clonotype has ten or more counts. The CDR3 region is CASSGLGAGEQYF. Here the CDR3 DNA reads TGTGCCAGCAGCGGATTAGGGGCTGGCGAGCAGTACTTC. The chain carries TRBV7-6 and TRBJ2-7, with D possibly being TRBD1 (5 bases). Per germline, CDR1 SGHVS and CDR2 FNYEAQ. The V end was cut by 5 bases, the J end by 6 bases, with 14 bases between. The CDR3 contains 13 residues.

With respect to this clonotype: Possible read error: a much larger clone is one base away. The CDR3 end shows no conserved phenylalanine or tryptophan, and so a read error is likely. V usage is TRBV10-3 and J usage is TRBJ2-7; tentative D call: TRBD1 (6 bases). The germline gives CDR1 ENHRY, CDR2 SYGVKD. Trimming took 8 bases from V and 0 from J, leaving 14 bases between them. This CDR3 spans 14 amino acids. This chain's CDR3 is CAIGVGTSSYEQYL. The CDR3 nucleotides are TGTGCCATCGGGGTAGGGACAAGCTCCTACGAGCAGTACTTG.